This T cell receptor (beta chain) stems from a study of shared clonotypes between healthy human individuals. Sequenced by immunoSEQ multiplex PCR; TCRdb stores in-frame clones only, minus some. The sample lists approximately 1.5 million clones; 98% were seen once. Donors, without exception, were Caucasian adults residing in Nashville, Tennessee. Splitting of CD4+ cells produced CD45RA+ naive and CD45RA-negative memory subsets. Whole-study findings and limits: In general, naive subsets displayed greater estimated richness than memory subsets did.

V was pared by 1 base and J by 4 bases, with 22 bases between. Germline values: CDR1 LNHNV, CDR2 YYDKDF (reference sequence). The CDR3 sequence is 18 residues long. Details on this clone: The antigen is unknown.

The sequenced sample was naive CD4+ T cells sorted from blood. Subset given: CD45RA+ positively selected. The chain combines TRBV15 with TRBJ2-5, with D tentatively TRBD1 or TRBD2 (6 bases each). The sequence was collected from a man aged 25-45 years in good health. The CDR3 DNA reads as TGTGCCACCAGCAGAGTTAGAGGTGGAGGGGGGACGGTAGAGACCCAGTACTTC. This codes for CATSRVRGGGGTVETQYF.